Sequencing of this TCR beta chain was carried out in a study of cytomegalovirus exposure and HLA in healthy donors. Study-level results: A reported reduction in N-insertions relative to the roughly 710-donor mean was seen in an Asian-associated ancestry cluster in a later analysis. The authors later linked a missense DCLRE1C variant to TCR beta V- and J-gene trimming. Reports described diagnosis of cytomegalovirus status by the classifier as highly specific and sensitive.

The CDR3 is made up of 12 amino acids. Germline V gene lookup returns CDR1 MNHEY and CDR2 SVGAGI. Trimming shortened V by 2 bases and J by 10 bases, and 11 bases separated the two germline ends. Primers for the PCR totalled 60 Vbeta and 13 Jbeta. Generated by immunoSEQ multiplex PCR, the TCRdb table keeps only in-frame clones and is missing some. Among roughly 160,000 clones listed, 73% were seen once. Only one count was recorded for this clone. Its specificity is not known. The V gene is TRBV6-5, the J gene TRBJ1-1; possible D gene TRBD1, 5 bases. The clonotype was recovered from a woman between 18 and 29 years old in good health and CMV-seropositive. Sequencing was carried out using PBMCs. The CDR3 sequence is CASSYTGTSAFF. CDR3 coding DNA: TGTGCCAGCAGTTACACCGGGACTTCAGCTTTCTTT.